The present T cell receptor beta chain was sequenced within a study of identical twins. TCRdb used MiXCR to reprocess the 5' RACE reads, holding one entry per CDR3 protein. The sample contains about 690,000 distinct CDR3 sequences, 5.5% to 6.5% of which appear only once. Trimming shortened V by 4 bases and J by 0 bases, and 10 bases separated the two germline ends. This CDR3 is 15 amino acids long. The germline gives CDR1 MDHEN, CDR2 SYDVKM. This clonotype was recorded many times. Material: naive T cells sorted from blood. The chain is built from TRBV28 and TRBJ2-1; no clear D. This TCR was sampled from a man younger than 30 in good health. In DNA, the CDR3 is TGTGCCAGCAGTTCTCCGGTAAGCTCCTACAATGAGCAGTTCTTC. This encodes CASSSPVSSYNEQFF.